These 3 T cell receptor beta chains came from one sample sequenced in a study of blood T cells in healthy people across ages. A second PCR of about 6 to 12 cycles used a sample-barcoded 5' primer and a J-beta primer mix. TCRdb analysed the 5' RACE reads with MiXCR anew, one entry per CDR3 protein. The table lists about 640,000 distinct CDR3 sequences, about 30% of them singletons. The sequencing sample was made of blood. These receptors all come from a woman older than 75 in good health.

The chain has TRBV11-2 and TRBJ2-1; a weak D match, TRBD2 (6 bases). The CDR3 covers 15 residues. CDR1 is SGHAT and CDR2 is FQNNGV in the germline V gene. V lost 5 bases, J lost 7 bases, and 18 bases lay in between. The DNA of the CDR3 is TGTGCCAGCAGCCCCAGGGTGGGGAGGAGTAATGAGCAGTTCTTC. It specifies CASSPRVGRSNEQFF.

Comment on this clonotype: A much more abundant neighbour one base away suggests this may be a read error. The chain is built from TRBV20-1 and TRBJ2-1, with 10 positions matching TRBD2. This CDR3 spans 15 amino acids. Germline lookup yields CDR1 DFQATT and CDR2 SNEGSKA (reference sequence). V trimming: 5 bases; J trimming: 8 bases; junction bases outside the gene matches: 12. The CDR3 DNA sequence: TGCAGTGCTGGGGGACGAGCGGGGGGGGACGATGAGCAGTTCTTC. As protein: CSAGGRAGGDDEQFF.

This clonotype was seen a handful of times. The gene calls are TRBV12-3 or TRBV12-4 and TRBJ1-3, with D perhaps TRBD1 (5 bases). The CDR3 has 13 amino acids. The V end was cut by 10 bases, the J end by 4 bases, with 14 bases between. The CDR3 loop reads CATNGGVGNTIYF. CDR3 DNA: TGTGCCACCAATGGAGGGGTCGGAAACACCATATATTTT.